This T cell receptor beta chain was recovered during a study of T cells in localized non-small cell lung cancer. Overall study results and limits: Highest T cell clonality was seen in uninvolved adjacent lung, surpassing that measured in tumor.

The CDR3 spans 13 residues. CDR1 and CDR2 (germline): SGHDN, FVKESK. V lost 2 bases, J lost 6 bases, and 9 bases lay in between. Data came from immunoSEQ multiplex PCR; TCRdb stores just in-frame clones and leaves some out. The data contain thousands of clones, 25% to 35% of them seen just once; the ten biggest clones take up 22%. With regard to this clone: Antigen: not known.

The TCR originated in a male donor older than 55 with stage II squamous cell lung carcinoma. Sequenced here: lung tumor tissue, sampled before any cancer treatment. The genes are TRBV14 and TRBJ2-3, with a tentative D call TRBD2 (5 bases). CDR3 nucleotide sequence: TGTGCCAGCAGCCAACTAACGGGGGATACGCAGTATTTT. This gives the protein CASSQLTGDTQYF.